This T cell receptor beta chain is from a study of blood T cell repertoires in COVID-19. Study information: Samples representing acute and convalescent COVID-19 were sourced from the United States, Italy and Spain. T cells, B-cell-depleted T cells, or PBMCs provided the cDNA or gDNA that served as material.

Clones were read by immunoSEQ multiplex PCR, and TCRdb kept only the in-frame ones, dropping some. The sample yields 150,000 to 200,000 clones, around 80% seen once. The sequencing input was peripheral blood. The sequence derives from an elderly woman with acute or convalescent COVID-19.

This CDR3 reads CASSPYSEGAGGYTF. The CDR3 DNA is TGTGCCAGCAGCCCCTACTCGGAGGGGGCTGGTGGCTACACCTTC. The chain uses TRBV3-1 (or the pseudogene TRBV3-2) and TRBJ1-2; 7 bases are a match to TRBD1. The CDR3 is 15 amino acids. Germline V gene data show CDR1 as LGHDT and CDR2 as YNNKEL (reference sequence). Unmatched junction bases numbered 12, after V lost 4 bases and J lost 7 bases.